Following are 10 T cell receptor beta chains from one sample sequenced in a study of T cell repertoires in cytomegalovirus infection. MiXCR, applied by TCRdb to the reads, yields one record per CDR3 protein. Among hundreds of thousands of distinct CDR3 sequences listed, approximately 24% were seen once. Input material: CD8+ T cells from PBMCs. These receptor sequences come from a human donor in good health (CMV status not recorded). Some clones in this sample may be carry-over from other donors' samples.

The CDR3 nucleotides are TGTGCCACCAGCATAGCGGGACGGCATAATTCACCCCTCCACTTT. Translating it yields CATSIAGRHNSPLHF. This sequence joins TRBV15 and TRBJ1-6; D is perhaps TRBD1 (5 bases). Germline-derived CDR1 and CDR2 are LNHNV and YYDKDF (reference sequence). The CDR3 has 15 residues. V was clipped by 4 bases and J by 5 bases, with 12 bases between them.

This clonotype was recorded many times. This chain joins TRBV7-8 and TRBJ2-3, with 15 bases matching TRBD2. The CDR3 is 20 amino acids. Trimming took 10 bases from V and 2 from J; bases not matched to a gene: 19. CDR1 SGHVS and CDR2 FQNEAQ come from the germline V gene. The chain's CDR3 is CATLEKSGTSGGPYTDTQYF. As DNA, the CDR3 is TGTGCCACCCTTGAAAAAAGCGGGACTAGCGGGGGGCCATACACAGATACGCAGTATTTT. The full variable domain, its missing parts supplied by reference TRBV7-8 and TRBJ2-3, is GAGVSQSPRYKVAKRGQDVALRCDPISGHVSLFWYQQALGQGPEFLTYFQNEAQLDKSGLPSDRFFAERPEGSVSTLKIQRTQQEDSAVYLCATLEKSGTSGGPYTDTQYFGPGTRLTVL.

J is TRBJ2-1 and V is TRBV7-9; TRBD2 matches 7 bases. V trimming: 5 bases; J trimming: 4 bases; junction bases outside the gene matches: 17. CDR1 SEHNR and CDR2 FQNEAQ come from the germline V gene (reference sequence). The CDR3 is made up of 18 amino acids. The CDR3 region has the DNA TGTGCCAGCAGCCCTCTGACCCCAGCTCGCGGGGGTTACAATGAGCAGTTCTTC. Translated, it gives CASSPLTPARGGYNEQFF. Full variable domain (rest looked up from reference TRBV7-9 and TRBJ2-1): DTGVSQNPRHKITKRGQNVTFRCDPISEHNRLYWYRQTLGQGPEFLTYFQNEAQLEKSRLLSDRFSAERPKGSFSTLEIQRTEQGDSAMYLCASSPLTPARGGYNEQFFGPGTRLTVL.

This clonotype was seen once. The chain joins TRBV5-5 to TRBJ2-7, with D perhaps matching TRBD1 or TRBD2 (5 bases each). Per germline, CDR1 SGHKS and CDR2 YYEKEE (reference sequence). The CDR3 spans 17 residues. V lost 5 bases to trimming and J lost 3 bases, with 24 bases between them. In DNA form, the CDR3 reads TGTGCCAGCAGAACTGCTTCCGGGGCCTCGAACATCTACGAGCAGTACTTC. Amino acid sequence: CASRTASGASNIYEQYF.

The chain combines TRBV5-1 with TRBJ1-2, with unresolved D. The germline V and J ends were trimmed by 1 base and 4 bases, with 14 bases remaining between them. There are 15 residues in the CDR3. Germline CDR1 and CDR2: SGHRS and YFSETQ. The chain's CDR3 is CASSLSGPTGYGYTF. CDR3 DNA: TGCGCCAGCAGCTTGTCGGGCCCAACGGGCTATGGCTACACCTTC.

This chain uses TRBV11-2 with TRBJ2-7, with a weak D call TRBD2 (5 bases). The CDR3 covers 15 residues. V lost 6 bases, J lost 2 bases, and 17 bases lay in between. Germline loops: CDR1 SGHAT, CDR2 FQNNGV. In DNA form, the CDR3 reads TGTGCCAGCAGTCGTTCCGAGGACTTCCCCTACGAGCAGTACTTC. It yields the protein CASSRSEDFPYEQYF.

This clonotype was counted between two and nine times. The rearrangement joins TRBV2 to TRBJ2-3; D possibly matches TRBD1 or TRBD2 (6 bases each). Germline-derived CDR1 and CDR2 are SNHLY and FYNNEI. The CDR3 is 15 residues long. V was trimmed by 4 bases and J by 5 bases, leaving 16 bases between them. This CDR3 reads CASSVRRGRQDTQYF. The CDR3 DNA follows: TGTGCCAGCAGTGTTCGTAGGGGGAGGCAAGATACGCAGTATTTT.

This clonotype was detected only a few times. This chain uses TRBV7-6 with TRBJ2-2; 10 bases line up with TRBD2. The germline CDR1 and CDR2 sequences are SGHVS and FNYEAQ. CDR3 length equals 20 residues. V shed 4 bases, J shed 0 bases, and the junction held 14 bases outside the gene matches. CDR3 in amino acids: CASSSTRPVGTSANTGELFF. CDR3 nucleotide sequence: TGTGCCAGCAGCTCAACTCGACCGGTGGGGACTAGCGCGAACACCGGGGAGCTGTTTTTT.

The genes are TRBV9 and TRBJ2-5; D possibly corresponds to TRBD1 (5 bases). V was shortened by 2 bases and J by 0 bases, with 11 bases between the two germline ends. This CDR3 contains 15 residues. Germline-derived CDR1 and CDR2 are SGDLS and YYNGEE. The CDR3 nucleotides are TGTGCCAGCAGCGTGGGGCGTGGGTACCAAGAGACCCAGTACTTC. Translated, it gives CASSVGRGYQETQYF.

This rearrangement joins TRBV4-3 to TRBJ1-2, with 7 bases that match TRBD1. Germline assignment: CDR1 LGHNA and CDR2 YSLEER. The ends lost 0 bases at V and 2 bases at J; junction bases unmatched: 3. The length of the CDR3 is 15 residues. CDR3 protein: CASSQETGLNYGYTF. CDR3 DNA sequence: TGCGCCAGCAGCCAAGAGACAGGGCTAAACTATGGCTACACCTTC.